The 4 T cell receptor beta chains in this list originate from one sample, sequenced in a study of Graves' ophthalmopathy and Graves' hyperthyroidism. RNA served as the template for amplifying TCR beta CDR3 regions. HTBI-primed RT-PCR formed the first round, and a multiplex PCR formed the second. One entry per CDR3 protein results from TCRdb running MiXCR on the multiplex PCR reads. The sample carries about 210,000 distinct CDR3 sequences, over 25% recorded once. Sequences were obtained from peripheral blood. All receptors derive from a man aged 50 to 60 with Graves' ophthalmopathy.

This clonotype was counted many times. CDR3 sequence (DNA): TGCGCCAGCAGCTTGGGAGGTCAGGGCCGCACCGGGGAGCTGTTTTTT. This encodes CASSLGGQGRTGELFF. V usage is TRBV5-1 and J usage is TRBJ2-2; possible D gene TRBD1, 5 bases. The CDR3 extends over 16 amino acids. V was trimmed by 0 bases and J by 4 bases, leaving 13 bases between them. Germline CDR1 is SGHRS and CDR2 is YFSETQ. The complete variable domain, with remaining parts taken from reference TRBV5-1 and TRBJ2-2, reads KAGVTQTPRYLIKTRGQQVTLSCSPISGHRSVSWYQQTPGQGLQFLFEYFSETQRNKGNFPGRFSGRQFSNSRSEMNVSTLELGDSALYLCASSLGGQGRTGELFFGEGSRLTVL.

This clonotype came up many times. The chain employs TRBV12-3 or TRBV12-4 and TRBJ2-7; 9 bases line up with TRBD2. The CDR3 spans 13 residues. V lost 0 bases and J lost 7; bases outside the gene matches: 1. The CDR3 DNA reads as TGTGCCAGCAGTTTAGCGCGGGGGGGGGAGCAGTACTTC. Encoded protein: CASSLARGGEQYF.

Ten or more counts support this clonotype. The chain is built from TRBV9 and TRBJ2-5; TRBD2 is a possible D gene (6 bases). The germline CDR1 and CDR2 sequences are SGDLS and YYNGEE. The CDR3 has 13 amino acids. Trimming shortened V by 2 bases and J by 4 bases, and 9 bases separated the two germline ends. The DNA for the CDR3 is TGTGCCAGCAGCGTGTACGGGAGAGAGACCCAGTACTTC. This translates into CASSVYGRETQYF.

In this sample, this clonotype turned up many times. The chain is built from TRBV28 and TRBJ2-7, with unresolved D. The V end lost 2 bases, the J end lost 5 bases, and 7 bases lay between the germline ends. CDR1 is MDHEN, CDR2 SYDVKM, per germline. This CDR3 spans 12 amino acids. CDR3 sequence (DNA): TGTGCCAGCAGTTTAGGTAGTAACGAGCAGTACTTC. Protein: CASSLGSNEQYF.